Below are 23 T cell receptor beta chains sequenced from a single sample in a study of CD8 T cells in Susac syndrome. RNA, at about 0.45 to 1 ug, was reverse transcribed with random hexamers. MiXCR, run by TCRdb on the immunoSEQ multiplex PCR reads, gives a single entry per CDR3 protein. The data contain around 190,000 distinct CDR3 sequences, 90% to 95% of them singletons. Material: CD4+ T cells from PBMCs. Source of these receptors: a human donor with Susac syndrome.

V is TRBV27 and J is TRBJ1-4, with TRBD1 as a possible D gene (5 bases). Trimming removed 2 bases from V and 12 bases from J, with 16 bases in between. Germline values: CDR1 MNHEY, CDR2 SMNVEV (reference sequence). The length of the CDR3 is 14 residues. The CDR3 spells CASSLETGRGQLFF. CDR3 in DNA: TGTGCCAGCAGTTTAGAAACCGGTAGGGGCCAACTGTTTTTT.

In DNA form, the CDR3 reads TGTGCCAGCAAGCTATGGACAGGGAACAACTATGGCTACACCTTC. This codes for CASKLWTGNNYGYTF. The chain joins TRBV6-2 or TRBV6-3 to TRBJ1-2; 8 bases are a match to TRBD1. The CDR3 extends over 15 amino acids. The trim removed 7 bases at V and 2 bases at J, leaving 9 bases unmatched. Germline V gene sequence: CDR1 MNHEY, CDR2 SVGEGT.

This clonotype has just one count. This chain's CDR3 is CASSLGIGDRAYEQYF. The DNA of the CDR3 is TGTGCCAGCAGCTTAGGGATTGGTGACAGAGCCTACGAGCAGTACTTC. V and J are TRBV7-9 and TRBJ2-7, with a weak D call TRBD1 (5 bases). Germline values: CDR1 SEHNR, CDR2 FQNEAQ (reference sequence). V gave up 1 base and J gave up 2 bases, with 15 bases separating them. This CDR3 region has 16 residues. Full variable domain (rest looked up from reference TRBV7-9 and TRBJ2-7): DTGVSQNPRHKITKRGQNVTFRCDPISEHNRLYWYRQTLGQGPEFLTYFQNEAQLEKSRLLSDRFSAERPKGSFSTLEIQRTEQGDSAMYLCASSLGIGDRAYEQYFGPGTRLTVT.

This clonotype was detected once. The chain is built from TRBV3-1 and TRBJ2-5, with unresolved D. The length of the CDR3 is 12 residues. Looked up from germline, CDR1 is LGHDT and CDR2 is YNNKEL (reference sequence). V was cut by 3 bases and J by 3 bases, with 5 bases left in between. The CDR3 here is CASSHEEETQYF. The CDR3 nucleotides are TGTGCCAGCAGCCATGAAGAAGAGACCCAGTACTTC.

The genes are TRBV25-1 and TRBJ1-2; D ambiguous. CDR1 is MGHDK and CDR2 is SYGVNS in the germline V gene. V lost 2 bases and J 9 bases, leaving 13 bases between the germline ends. This CDR3 has 13 residues. The CDR3 coding sequence is TGTGCCAGCAGTGAACGTCCAGGCCAGAGCTACACCTTC. Amino acid sequence: CASSERPGQSYTF.

This chain's CDR3 is CASSVDTGSRDTQYF. CDR3 DNA: TGTGCCAGCAGCGTAGATACAGGGTCGAGAGATACGCAGTATTTT. The gene calls are TRBV9 and TRBJ2-3; tentatively, D is TRBD1 (6 bases). Between the trimmed V and J ends, which lost 0 bases and 5 bases, there was a span of 13 bases. The length of the CDR3 is 15 residues. Germline V gene sequence: CDR1 SGDLS, CDR2 YYNGEE.

V usage is TRBV29-1 and J usage is TRBJ1-2; TRBD1 might be the D (6 bases). V lost 7 bases to trimming and J lost 5 bases, with 14 bases between them. This CDR3 is 12 amino acids long. Germline assignment: CDR1 SQVTM and CDR2 ANQGSEA. This CDR3 is CSAGGAGYGYTF. The CDR3 nucleotides read TGCAGCGCTGGGGGGGCGGGGTATGGCTACACCTTC.

The rearrangement joins TRBV2 to TRBJ2-5; the match to TRBD1 covers 7 bases. The junction had 3 bases not matched to a gene; V was cut back by 3 bases and J by 5 bases. This CDR3 is built from 13 residues. CDR1 and CDR2 from the germline V gene are SNHLY and FYNNEI. CDR3 coding DNA: TGTGCCAGCAGTGATGACAGGGTTGAGACCCAGTACTTC. Its translation: CASSDDRVETQYF.

V usage is TRBV4-2 and J usage is TRBJ2-2; D could derive from TRBD1 or TRBD2 (6 bases each). CDR3 length: 16 residues. Germline-derived CDR1 and CDR2 are LGHNA and YNFKEQ. The V end lost 0 bases, the J end lost 6 bases, and 14 bases lay between the germline ends. CDR3 DNA: TGTGCCAGCAGCCAAGATTCTGGGGGGCCCTCCGGGGAGCTGTTTTTT. Protein product: CASSQDSGGPSGELFF.

This clonotype was counted once. The chain is built from TRBV7-6 and TRBJ2-7, with 10 bases identical to TRBD1. CDR1 is SGHVS and CDR2 is FNYEAQ in the germline V gene. This CDR3 spans 18 amino acids. V lost 0 bases and J lost 2; bases outside the gene matches: 10. CDR3 sequence: CASSLAPGTGATTYEQYF. CDR3 DNA: TGTGCCAGCAGCTTAGCCCCGGGGACAGGGGCTACTACCTACGAGCAGTACTTC.

The chain uses TRBV6-2 or TRBV6-3 and TRBJ2-4; no definite D call. There are 14 residues in the CDR3. Trimming removed 0 bases from V and 0 bases from J, with 3 bases in between. Germline assignment: CDR1 MNHEY and CDR2 SVGEGT. Here the CDR3 DNA reads TGTGCCAGCAGTTACTCTGGAGCCAAAAACATTCAGTACTTC. This sequence encodes CASSYSGAKNIQYF.

The rearrangement joins TRBV7-9 to TRBJ2-7; D might be TRBD2 (5 bases). Trimming shortened V by 5 bases and J by 6 bases, and 11 bases separated the two germline ends. Per the germline V gene, CDR1 is SEHNR and CDR2 is FQNEAQ (reference sequence). The CDR3 runs to 12 residues. CDR3 DNA: TGTGCCAGCAGCGCCCGGGATTCCGAGCAGTACTTC. It yields the protein CASSARDSEQYF.

The genes are TRBV25-1 and TRBJ1-2; no definite D call. Per germline, CDR1 MGHDK and CDR2 SYGVNS. This CDR3 is 13 amino acids long. The V gene lost 1 base and the J gene lost 4 bases, with 7 bases spanning the gap. CDR3 region: CASSEFRFYGYTF. CDR3 coding DNA: TGTGCCAGCAGTGAATTCCGGTTCTATGGCTACACCTTC.

The chain couples TRBV3-1 to TRBJ1-1; tentative D call: TRBD1 (5 bases). Trimming pared 3 bases from V and 11 bases from J, leaving 13 bases between. Germline values: CDR1 LGHDT, CDR2 YNNKEL (reference sequence). The CDR3 has 12 amino acids. The CDR3 DNA follows: TGTGCCAGCAGCCAGACGACCAGGGAGGCTTTCTTT. Translation: CASSQTTREAFF.

The rearrangement links TRBV2 to TRBJ2-3, with no clear D. The CDR3 runs to 12 residues. V was shortened by 8 bases and J by 1 base, with 7 bases between the two germline ends. The germline CDR1 and CDR2 sequences are SNHLY and FYNNEI. CDR3 sequence reads: CASHVGTDTQYF. CDR3 in DNA: TGTGCCAGCCACGTGGGCACAGATACGCAGTATTTT.

The V gene is TRBV29-1, the J gene TRBJ2-1; TRBD2 is a possible D gene (7 bases). Deletions cut 6 bases from V and 1 base from J, with 16 bases between. Germline CDR1 and CDR2: SQVTM and ANQGSEA. The length of the CDR3 is 15 residues. CDR3 amino acids: CSVQGGGNSYNEQFF. DNA for the CDR3: TGCAGCGTCCAAGGGGGGGGGAATTCCTACAATGAGCAGTTCTTC.

The chain carries TRBV12-3 or TRBV12-4 and TRBJ1-1; 7 bases align to TRBD1. The V segment lost 4 bases and the J segment 3 bases; nucleotides outside the gene matches: 5. The CDR3 totals 14 residues. CDR3 sequence (DNA): TGTGCCAGCAGTTCGCGGGACAGCCACACTGAAGCTTTCTTT. It is translated as CASSSRDSHTEAFF.

This clonotype occurred once. The chain combines TRBV2 with TRBJ2-7, with D perhaps TRBD2 (5 bases). Germline V lookup: CDR1 SNHLY, CDR2 FYNNEI. The CDR3 loop spans 12 amino acids. Trimming pared 5 bases from V and 7 bases from J, leaving 12 bases between. The CDR3 loop reads CASSTSGGEQYF. CDR3 DNA sequence: TGTGCCAGCAGTACATCAGGCGGGGAGCAGTACTTC.

The chain uses TRBV20-1 and TRBJ2-3, with TRBD2 matching 7 bases. The CDR3 loop spans 16 amino acids. The junction had 12 bases not matched to a gene; V was cut back by 4 bases and J by 2 bases. Germline CDR1 DFQATT, CDR2 SNEGSKA (reference sequence). The CDR3 sequence is CSATSVRRGITDTQYF. DNA for the CDR3: TGCAGTGCTACGTCTGTGAGGCGGGGGATCACAGATACGCAGTATTTT.

V is TRBV6-2 or TRBV6-3 and J is TRBJ2-7, with 9 bases lining up with TRBD1. CDR3 length: 14 residues. With 6 bases clipped from V and 3 bases from J, the junction kept 6 bases outside the gene matches. Germline CDR1 and CDR2: MNHEY and SVGEGT. The CDR3 region is CASRPGQGLYEQYF. The CDR3 nucleotides read TGTGCCAGCAGACCGGGACAGGGACTCTACGAGCAGTACTTC.

The genes are TRBV30 and TRBJ2-7; possibly TRBD1 for D (6 bases). With 7 bases removed from V and 1 base from J, the gap between germline ends came to 8 bases. Germline-derived CDR1 and CDR2 are GTSNPN and SVGIG (reference sequence). The CDR3 is made up of 11 amino acids. The CDR3 protein is CAFRGSYEQYF. DNA for the CDR3: TGTGCCTTCAGGGGTTCCTACGAGCAGTACTTC.

The chain has TRBV4-2 and TRBJ2-3, with TRBD2 matching 11 bases. V was pared by 1 base and J by 4 bases, with 4 bases of the junction left unmatched. Germline V CDR1 and CDR2: LGHNA, YNFKEQ. The CDR3 is 16 amino acids. CDR3 in amino acids: CASSQGLAGGADTQYF. The CDR3 region has the DNA TGTGCCAGCAGCCAAGGCCTAGCGGGGGGCGCAGATACGCAGTATTTT.

In this sample, this clonotype turned up once. This chain uses TRBV18 with TRBJ2-5, with 10 nucleotides matching TRBD1. The CDR3 runs to 14 residues. Germline assignment: CDR1 KGHSH and CDR2 LQKENI. The trim removed 6 bases at V and 5 bases at J, leaving 6 bases unmatched. This chain's CDR3 is CASSRDRGYETQYF. The CDR3 DNA reads TGTGCCAGCTCTCGGGACAGGGGATACGAGACCCAGTACTTC.